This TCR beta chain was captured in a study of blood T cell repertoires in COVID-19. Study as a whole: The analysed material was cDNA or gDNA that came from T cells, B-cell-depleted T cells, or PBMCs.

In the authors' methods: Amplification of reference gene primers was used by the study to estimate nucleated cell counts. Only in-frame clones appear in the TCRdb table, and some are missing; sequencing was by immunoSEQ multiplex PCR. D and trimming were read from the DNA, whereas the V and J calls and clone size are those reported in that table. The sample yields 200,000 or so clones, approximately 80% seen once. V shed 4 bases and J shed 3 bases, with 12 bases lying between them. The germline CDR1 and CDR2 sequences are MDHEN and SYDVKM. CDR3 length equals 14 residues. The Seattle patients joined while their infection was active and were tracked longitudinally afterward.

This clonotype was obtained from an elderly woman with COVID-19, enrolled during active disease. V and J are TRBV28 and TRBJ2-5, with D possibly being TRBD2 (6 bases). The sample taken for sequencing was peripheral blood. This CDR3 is CASSSGWREETQYF. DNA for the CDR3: TGTGCCAGCAGTTCCGGATGGAGGGAAGAGACCCAGTACTTC.